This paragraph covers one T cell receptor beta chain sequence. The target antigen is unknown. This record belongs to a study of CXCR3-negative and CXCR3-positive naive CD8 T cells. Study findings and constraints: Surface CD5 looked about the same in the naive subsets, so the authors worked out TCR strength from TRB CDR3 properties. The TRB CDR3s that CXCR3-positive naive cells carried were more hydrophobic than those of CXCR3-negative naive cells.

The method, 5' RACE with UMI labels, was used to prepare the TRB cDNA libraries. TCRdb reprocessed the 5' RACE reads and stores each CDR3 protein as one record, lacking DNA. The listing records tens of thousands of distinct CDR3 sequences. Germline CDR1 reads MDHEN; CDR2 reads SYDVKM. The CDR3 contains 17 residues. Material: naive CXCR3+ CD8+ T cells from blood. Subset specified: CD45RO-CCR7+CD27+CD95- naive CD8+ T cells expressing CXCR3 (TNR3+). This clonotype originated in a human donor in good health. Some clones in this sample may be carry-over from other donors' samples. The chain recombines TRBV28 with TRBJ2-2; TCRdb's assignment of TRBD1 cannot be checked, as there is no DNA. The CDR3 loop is CASSLLAGGWNTGELFF. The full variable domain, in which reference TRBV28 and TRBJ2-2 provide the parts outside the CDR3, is DVKVTQSSRYLVKRTGEKVFLECVQDMDHENMFWYRQDPGLGLRLIYFSYDVKMKEKGDIPEGYSVSREKKERFSLILESASTNQTSMYLCASSLLAGGWNTGELFFGEGSRLTVL.